Each of the 9 T cell receptor beta chains below was sequenced from the same sample in a study of T cell responses to AZD1222 COVID-19 vaccine. The table came from immunoSEQ multiplex PCR; TCRdb's copy has only in-frame clones and leaves some out. The sample consists of 150,000 to 200,000 clones, more than 70% of them appearing once. The sample was peripheral blood, taken 28 days after the second AZD1222 dose. The receptors derive from an adult who received the AZD1222 COVID-19 vaccine.

CDR3 nucleotides: TGCGCCAGCAGCCAAGATGTGAGGGGGGAAAAACTGTTTTTT. Translated: CASSQDVRGEKLFF. V is TRBV4-3 and J is TRBJ1-4; possible D gene TRBD1, 6 bases. The V and J ends lost 0 bases and 8 bases respectively, with 10 bases between them. Germline values: CDR1 LGHNA, CDR2 YSLEER. This CDR3 has 14 amino acids.

This clone was detected a few times. This sample includes further DNA sequences coding for the same CDR3. V is TRBV30 and J is TRBJ1-4, with D possibly being TRBD1 (5 bases). With 0 bases removed from V and 5 bases from J, the gap between germline ends came to 10 bases. CDR1 and CDR2 from the germline V gene are GTSNPN and SVGIG (reference sequence). This CDR3 comprises 14 residues. In nucleotides, the CDR3 is TGTGCCTGGAGTGTGGGGGGGTCGAATGAAAAACTGTTTTTT. It yields the protein CAWSVGGSNEKLFF.

J is TRBJ1-5 and V is TRBV7-3; D gene unclear. Deletions cut 6 bases from V and 4 bases from J, with 13 bases between. From germline, CDR1 is SGHTA and CDR2 FQGTGA. This CDR3 comprises 14 residues. In nucleotides, the CDR3 is TGTGCCAGCAGTTCCGGACGGACTAATCAGCCCCAGCATTTT. Its protein product is CASSSGRTNQPQHF.

The V and J genes are TRBV6-2 or TRBV6-3 and TRBJ2-7; 14 positions agree with TRBD2. Germline CDR1 is MNHEY and CDR2 is SVGEGT. The CDR3 extends over 17 amino acids. With V trimmed by 6 bases and J by 4 bases, 11 bases remained unmatched. This chain's CDR3 is CASSPGGLAGAGYEQYF. In DNA form, the CDR3 reads TGTGCCAGCAGCCCGGGGGGACTAGCGGGAGCCGGGTACGAGCAGTACTTC.

The chain recombines TRBV6-2 or TRBV6-3 with TRBJ2-7; D ambiguous. V gave up 1 base and J gave up 0 bases, with 10 bases separating them. This CDR3 is 15 amino acids long. Germline lookup yields CDR1 MNHEY and CDR2 SVGEGT. DNA of the CDR3: TGTGCCAGCAGTTACTATGTTCCGATCTCCTACGAGCAGTACTTC. It codes for CASSYYVPISYEQYF.

This clone was observed a handful of times. The chain is built from TRBV6-5 and TRBJ1-3; the match to TRBD1 covers 9 bases. The germline CDR1 and CDR2 sequences are MNHEY and SVGAGI. The CDR3 is made up of 15 amino acids. V lost 8 bases, J lost 2 bases, and 7 bases stayed unmatched. CDR3 region: CASGQGKPAGNTIYF. DNA of the CDR3: TGTGCCAGCGGACAGGGGAAGCCTGCTGGAAACACCATATATTTT.

The rearrangement joins TRBV6-2 or TRBV6-3 to TRBJ2-7; no clear D. The V end lost 4 bases, the J end lost 3 bases, and 7 bases lay between the germline ends. This CDR3 has 12 amino acids. CDR1 is MNHEY, CDR2 SVGEGT, per germline. CDR3 DNA: TGTGCCAGCAGTTCAGGAATCTACGAGCAGTACTTC. It encodes CASSSGIYEQYF.

This chain links TRBV11-3 with TRBJ2-2; D not certain. Between the trimmed V and J ends, which lost 4 bases and 3 bases, there was a span of 3 bases. The germline CDR1 and CDR2 sequences are SGHNT and YENEEA. The CDR3 consists of 12 residues. CDR3 in DNA: TGTGCCAGCAGCTGGGACACCGGGGAGCTGTTTTTT. Its protein product is CASSWDTGELFF.

The chain uses TRBV3-1 (or the pseudogene TRBV3-2) and TRBJ2-3, with 8 bases aligning to TRBD2. The CDR3 runs to 16 residues. V dropped 1 base and J dropped 7; count of bases not matched to a gene: 10. In germline, CDR1 is LGHDT, CDR2 YNNKEL (reference sequence). The CDR3 loop is CASSQGWSGRLYTQYF. The CDR3, as DNA: TGTGCCAGCAGCCAAGGATGGAGCGGGAGATTATATACGCAGTATTTT.